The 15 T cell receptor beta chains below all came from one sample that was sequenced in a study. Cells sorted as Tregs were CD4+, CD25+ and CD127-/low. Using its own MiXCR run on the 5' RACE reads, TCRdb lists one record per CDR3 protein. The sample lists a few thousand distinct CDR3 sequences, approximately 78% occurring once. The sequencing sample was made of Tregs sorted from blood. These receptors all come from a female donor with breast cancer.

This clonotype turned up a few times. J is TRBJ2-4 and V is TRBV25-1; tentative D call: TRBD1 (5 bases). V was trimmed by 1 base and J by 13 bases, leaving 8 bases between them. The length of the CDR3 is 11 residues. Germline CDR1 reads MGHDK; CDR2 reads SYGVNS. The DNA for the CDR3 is TGTGCCAGCAGTGAATTAGGGGCGCAGTACTTC. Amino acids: CASSELGAQYF.

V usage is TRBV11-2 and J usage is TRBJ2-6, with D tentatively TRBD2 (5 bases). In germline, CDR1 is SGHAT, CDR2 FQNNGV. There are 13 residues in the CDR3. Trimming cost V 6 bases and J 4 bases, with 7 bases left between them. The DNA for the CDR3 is TGTGCCAGCAGGGACTCCGGGGCCAACGTCCTGACTTTC. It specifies CASRDSGANVLTF.

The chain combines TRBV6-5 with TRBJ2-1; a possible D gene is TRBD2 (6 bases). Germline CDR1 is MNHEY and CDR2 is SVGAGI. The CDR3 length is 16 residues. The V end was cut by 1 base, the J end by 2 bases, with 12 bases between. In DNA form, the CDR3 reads TGTGCCAGCAGTTACTACGGGACTCGGCCCTACAATGAGCAGTTCTTC. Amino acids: CASSYYGTRPYNEQFF.

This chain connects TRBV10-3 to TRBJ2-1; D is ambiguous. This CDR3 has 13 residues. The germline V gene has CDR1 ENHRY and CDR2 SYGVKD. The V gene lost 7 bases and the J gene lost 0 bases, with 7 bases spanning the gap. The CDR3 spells CAITMNSYNEQFF. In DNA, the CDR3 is TGTGCCATCACCATGAACTCCTACAATGAGCAGTTCTTC.

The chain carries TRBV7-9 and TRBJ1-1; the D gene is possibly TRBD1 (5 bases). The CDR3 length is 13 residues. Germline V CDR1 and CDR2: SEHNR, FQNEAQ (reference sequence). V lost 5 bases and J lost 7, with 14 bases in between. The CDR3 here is CASSPERGIEAFF. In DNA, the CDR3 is TGTGCCAGCAGCCCCGAGAGGGGTATTGAAGCTTTCTTT.

Written as DNA, the CDR3 is TGTGCCAGCAGCCCCGGACTACAGGGGCGGGAGACCCAGTACTTC. Protein product: CASSPGLQGRETQYF. This chain uses TRBV11-3 with TRBJ2-5; D may be TRBD1 (7 bases). The CDR3 is 15 residues long. V was clipped by 5 bases and J by 5 bases, with 18 bases between them. Germline assignment: CDR1 SGHNT and CDR2 YENEEA.

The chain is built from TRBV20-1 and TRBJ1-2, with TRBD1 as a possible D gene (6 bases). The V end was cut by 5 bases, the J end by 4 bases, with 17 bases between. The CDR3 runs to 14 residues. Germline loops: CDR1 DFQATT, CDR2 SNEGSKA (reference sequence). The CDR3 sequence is CSAGAGGGGYGYTF. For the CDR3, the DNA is TGCAGTGCTGGGGCGGGGGGCGGCGGCTATGGCTACACCTTC.

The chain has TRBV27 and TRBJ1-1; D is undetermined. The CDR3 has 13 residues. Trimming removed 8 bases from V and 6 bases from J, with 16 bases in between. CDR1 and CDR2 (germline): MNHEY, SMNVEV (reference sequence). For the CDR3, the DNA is TGTGCCAGCGGATCATCCTATGTTCCTGAAGCTTTCTTT. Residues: CASGSSYVPEAFF.

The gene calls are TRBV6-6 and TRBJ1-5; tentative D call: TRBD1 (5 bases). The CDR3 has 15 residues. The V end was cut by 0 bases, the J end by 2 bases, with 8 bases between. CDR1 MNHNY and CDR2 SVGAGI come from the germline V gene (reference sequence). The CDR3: CASSYSEQGNQPQHF. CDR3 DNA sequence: TGTGCCAGCAGTTACTCGGAACAGGGCAATCAGCCCCAGCATTTT.

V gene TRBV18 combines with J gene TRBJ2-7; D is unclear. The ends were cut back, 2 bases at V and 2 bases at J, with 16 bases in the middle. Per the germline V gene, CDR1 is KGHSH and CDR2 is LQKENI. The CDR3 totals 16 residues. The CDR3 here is CASSPVRTSQPYEQYF. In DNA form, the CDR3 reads TGTGCCAGCTCACCAGTTCGGACCAGTCAGCCCTACGAGCAGTACTTC.

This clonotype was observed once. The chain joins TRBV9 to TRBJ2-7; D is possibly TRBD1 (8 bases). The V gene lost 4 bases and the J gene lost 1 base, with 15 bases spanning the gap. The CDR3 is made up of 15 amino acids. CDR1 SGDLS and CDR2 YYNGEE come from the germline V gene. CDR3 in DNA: TGTGCCAGCAGCCCCACAGGGGGAGGGTCCTACGAGCAGTACTTC. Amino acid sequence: CASSPTGGGSYEQYF.

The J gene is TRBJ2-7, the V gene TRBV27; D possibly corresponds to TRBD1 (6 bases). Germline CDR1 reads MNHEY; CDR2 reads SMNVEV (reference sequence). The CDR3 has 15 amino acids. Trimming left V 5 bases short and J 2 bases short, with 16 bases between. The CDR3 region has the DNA TGTGCCAGCAGTACCGGGACACAGTATGCCTACGAGCAGTACTTC. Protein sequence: CASSTGTQYAYEQYF.

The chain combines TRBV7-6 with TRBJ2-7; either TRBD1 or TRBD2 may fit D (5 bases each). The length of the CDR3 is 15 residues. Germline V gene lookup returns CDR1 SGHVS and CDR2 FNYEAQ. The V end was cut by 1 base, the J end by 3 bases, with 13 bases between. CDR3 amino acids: CASSLERGSNYEQYF. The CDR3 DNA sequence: TGTGCCAGCAGCTTAGAGAGGGGATCTAACTACGAGCAGTACTTC.

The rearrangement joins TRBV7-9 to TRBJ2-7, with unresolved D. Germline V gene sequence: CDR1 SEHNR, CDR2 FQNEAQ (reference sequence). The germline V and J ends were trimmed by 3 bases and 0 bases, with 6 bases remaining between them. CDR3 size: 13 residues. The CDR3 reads CASSLGNSYEQYF. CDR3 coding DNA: TGTGCCAGCAGCTTGGGCAACTCCTACGAGCAGTACTTC.

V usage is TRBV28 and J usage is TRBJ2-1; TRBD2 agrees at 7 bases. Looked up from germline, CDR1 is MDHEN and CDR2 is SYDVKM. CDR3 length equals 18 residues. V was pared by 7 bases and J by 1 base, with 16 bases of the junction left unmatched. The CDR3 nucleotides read TGTGCCAGCACCGGAGGGAGCGGGACTATGGAGTCCTACAATGAGCAGTTCTTC. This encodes CASTGGSGTMESYNEQFF.